The T cell receptor (beta chain) described here comes from a study of shared clonotypes between healthy human individuals. Study conclusions and caveats: Clonotype sharing across donors was expected to vary with sequencing depth.

Measured with immunoSEQ multiplex PCR; TCRdb has only the in-frame clones, and not every one. The profile shows approximately 470,000 clones, over 75% of them singletons. On this clone itself: Its specificity is not known.

The CDR3 is made up of 13 amino acids. The V and J ends lost 4 bases and 0 bases respectively, with 4 bases between them. In germline, CDR1 is SGHDN, CDR2 FVKESK. The rearrangement joins TRBV14 to TRBJ2-1, with D unresolved. The sequencing sample was made of PBMCs. The TCR comes from a middle-aged woman in good health. Some clones in this sample may be carry-over from other donors' samples. The chain's CDR3 is CASSPISYNEQFF. In DNA, the CDR3 is TGTGCCAGCAGCCCTATCTCCTACAATGAGCAGTTCTTC.